Shown below are 9 T cell receptor beta chains from a single sample sequenced in a study of CD8 T cells in ankylosing spondylitis. One entry per CDR3 protein results from TCRdb running MiXCR on the 5' RACE reads. In the table there are more than 150,000 distinct CDR3 sequences, more than 9% of which are singletons. Source material: blood, either unsorted or a sorted T cell fraction (not recorded which). Receptors were obtained from a male donor with ankylosing spondylitis or in good health (not recorded which).

A note on this clonotype: The junction departs from germline at one end; a sequencing error may be responsible. The genes are TRBV2 and TRBJ2-5; D may be TRBD2 (6 bases). The CDR3 loop spans 14 amino acids. CDR1 is SNHLY, CDR2 FYNNEI, per germline. Here the CDR3 reads CASTAGWDQEIQYF. The CDR3 DNA is TGTGCCAGCACGGCGGGGTGGGACCAAGAGATCCAGTACTTC.

This clonotype appeared many times. The chain employs TRBV6-1 and TRBJ1-1; 10 positions agree with TRBD1. V shed 6 bases and J 2 bases; nucleotides not matched to a gene: 6. The CDR3 sequence is 15 residues long. Germline CDR1 reads MNHNS; CDR2 reads SASEGT. In DNA, the CDR3 is TGTGCCAGCAGCCGGACAGGGGGTAAAAACACTGAAGCTTTCTTT. It codes for CASSRTGGKNTEAFF.

This clonotype has ten or more counts. This sequence joins TRBV5-5 and TRBJ2-1; no firm D call. V lost 0 bases, J lost 6 bases, and 7 bases lay in between. CDR1 SGHKS and CDR2 YYEKEE come from the germline V gene (reference sequence). The CDR3 runs to 13 residues. The CDR3 coding sequence is TGTGCCAGCAGCTTGGTGTTGGGCAATGAGCAGTTCTTC. It encodes CASSLVLGNEQFF.

This clonotype was seen more than once but under ten times. The chain carries TRBV20-1 and TRBJ1-2; 11 nucleotides align to TRBD1. V gave up 5 bases and J gave up 8 bases; unmatched junction bases: 13. The CDR3 is 15 residues long. The germline V gene has CDR1 DFQATT and CDR2 SNEGSKA (reference sequence). CDR3 DNA: TGCAGTGCTTCCGCCCCCGGGACAGGGGGGGGGGGCTACACCTTC. Amino acid sequence: CSASAPGTGGGGYTF.

This clonotype was counted between two and nine times. DNA of the CDR3: TGTGCCAGCAAAACTCCGGGCTCTGTAGAGACCCAGTACTTC. This sequence encodes CASKTPGSVETQYF. The chain couples TRBV6-1 to TRBJ2-5; no definite D call. Germline CDR1 is MNHNS and CDR2 is SASEGT. Trimming stripped 7 bases from V and 4 bases from J, with 16 bases between. This CDR3 spans 14 amino acids.

The DNA for the CDR3 is TGTGCCAGCACCCCTAAGACAGGAATCTACAATGAGCAGTTCTTC. Its translation: CASTPKTGIYNEQFF. The chain has TRBV27 and TRBJ2-1; the D gene is possibly TRBD1 (6 bases). Trimming stripped 7 bases from V and 3 bases from J, with 16 bases between. The germline CDR1 and CDR2 sequences are MNHEY and SMNVEV (reference sequence). This CDR3 comprises 15 residues.

This clonotype was observed many times. The chain carries TRBV3-1 and TRBJ1-1, with D uncertain. CDR1 and CDR2 (germline): LGHDT, YNNKEL (reference sequence). The V end lost 6 bases, the J end lost 4 bases, and 15 bases lay between the germline ends. This CDR3 has 14 amino acids. CDR3 sequence (DNA): TGTGCCAGCAGTCCCCTCCGGGTGGGCACTGAAGCTTTCTTT. This sequence encodes CASSPLRVGTEAFF.

This clonotype was counted a few times. One end of the junction does not line up with germline, which may come from a read error. The CDR3, as DNA: TGTGCCAGCAGTTACGCCACCGGGACTAGTTTC. Encoded protein: CASSYATGTSF. The chain recombines TRBV6-6 with TRBJ2-7; TRBD2 matches at 8 bases. CDR3 length: 11 residues. Germline V CDR1 and CDR2: MNHNY, SVGAGI (reference sequence).

Regarding this clonotype: A much larger clone sits a single nucleotide away, making a read error possible. The chain uses TRBV2 and TRBJ2-1; D is unresolved. The CDR3 contains 13 residues. CDR1 and CDR2 (germline): SNHLY, FYNNEI. The V gene lost 8 bases and the J gene lost 0 bases, with 8 bases spanning the gap. Here the CDR3 DNA reads TGTGCCAGCGACTGGATCTCCTACAATGAGCAGTTCTTC. Translating it yields CASDWISYNEQFF.